A selection of T cell receptor beta chains follows, all from one sample in a study of shared T cell receptors in the human thymus. Produced via immunoSEQ multiplex PCR; TCRdb's table is partial and in-frame only. Of about 730,000 clones in the sample, approximately 83% were seen once. These data also featured in a second study, about human thymus T cells.

Material for sequencing was thymocytes. Receptors originate from a girl less than two years old with a congenital heart defect. The CDR3 runs from the conserved cysteine through the conserved F or W. Each record gives: V gene, clone size, J gene, CDR3 protein. Size is stated for part of the rows, as once, few or many counts, or as a class when the clone is expanded.

V gene: TRBV5-6; clone size: -; J gene: TRBJ1-3; CDR3 protein: CASSLWDFPSGNTIYF
V gene: TRBV4-3; clone size: -; J gene: TRBJ2-5; CDR3 protein: CASSQGDRAQQETQYF
V gene: TRBV11-2; clone size: -; J gene: TRBJ1-2; CDR3 protein: CASSLDHGERSGYTF
V gene: TRBV13; clone size: once; J gene: TRBJ2-5; CDR3 protein: CASSGTSGNETQYF
V gene: TRBV25-1; clone size: -; J gene: TRBJ1-1; CDR3 protein: CASSASLQGAHTEAFF
V gene: TRBV27; clone size: -; J gene: TRBJ2-2; CDR3 protein: CASSLSSGGARSGELFF
V gene: TRBV7-2; clone size: -; J gene: TRBJ2-7; CDR3 protein: CASSYGRLAGSYEQYF
V gene: TRBV9; clone size: once; J gene: TRBJ2-1; CDR3 protein: CASSLEAGGGAVEQFF
V gene: TRBV28; clone size: -; J gene: TRBJ1-2; CDR3 protein: CASRPPYWAGGYLTDYGYTF
V gene: TRBV19; clone size: -; J gene: TRBJ1-5; CDR3 protein: CASSMSYQGLGNQPQHF
V gene: TRBV6-5; clone size: -; J gene: TRBJ1-4; CDR3 protein: CASSPTGIGKLFF
V gene: TRBV5-6; clone size: -; J gene: TRBJ2-3; CDR3 protein: CASRKGVETDTQYF
V gene: TRBV5-6; clone size: few; J gene: TRBJ2-7; CDR3 protein: CASSLVGGSYEQYF
V gene: TRBV14; clone size: -; J gene: TRBJ1-1; CDR3 protein: CASSQGGTQELEAFF
V gene: TRBV28; clone size: -; J gene: TRBJ2-3; CDR3 protein: CASSLWVAGGRNTDTQYF
V gene: TRBV11-3; clone size: -; J gene: TRBJ2-1; CDR3 protein: CASSLRLQGTYNEQFF
V gene: TRBV7-7; clone size: -; J gene: -; CDR3 protein: CARKGLSIYEQYF
V gene: TRBV7-2; clone size: once; J gene: TRBJ1-1; CDR3 protein: CASSFSRGGVSGNTEAFF
V gene: TRBV29-1; clone size: -; J gene: TRBJ2-1; CDR3 protein: CSVDSGGVYNEQFF
V gene: TRBV5-6; clone size: -; J gene: TRBJ2-1; CDR3 protein: CASSFSGGSFRNEQFF
V gene: TRBV29-1; clone size: -; J gene: TRBJ2-3; CDR3 protein: CSGGPRAGVPSRTDTQYF
V gene: TRBV7-9; clone size: -; J gene: TRBJ1-2; CDR3 protein: CASTLIRDSGAYGYTF
V gene: TRBV9; clone size: -; J gene: TRBJ1-1; CDR3 protein: CASSVVPLTQGNTEAFF
V gene: TRBV27; clone size: -; J gene: TRBJ1-2; CDR3 protein: CASRGVGSAPNYGYTF
V gene: TRBV25-1; clone size: -; J gene: TRBJ1-2; CDR3 protein: CASSESRFYGYTF
V gene: TRBV18; clone size: -; J gene: TRBJ2-7; CDR3 protein: CASSASTGGAYEQYF
V gene: TRBV28; clone size: -; J gene: TRBJ2-7; CDR3 protein: CASNPQGLAGAVSSYEQYF
V gene: TRBV12-5; clone size: -; J gene: TRBJ2-1; CDR3 protein: CASDKQGPPYNEQFF
V gene: TRBV2; clone size: few; J gene: TRBJ1-6; CDR3 protein: CASNWTGTSPRDSPLHF
V gene: TRBV15; clone size: -; J gene: TRBJ1-2; CDR3 protein: CATSSSTDRSFHHGYTF
V gene: TRBV4-2; clone size: -; J gene: TRBJ1-1; CDR3 protein: CASSQEGETGSEAFF
V gene: TRBV4-2; clone size: -; J gene: TRBJ1-1; CDR3 protein: CASSARGGDTEAFF
V gene: TRBV13; clone size: -; J gene: TRBJ1-2; CDR3 protein: CASSLRGGYTF
V gene: TRBV27; clone size: -; J gene: TRBJ1-2; CDR3 protein: CASSSPSPRPGGGGYTF
V gene: TRBV5-1; clone size: -; J gene: TRBJ1-1; CDR3 protein: CASSLGNGWQGPSTEAFF
V gene: TRBV9; clone size: -; J gene: TRBJ2-3; CDR3 protein: CASSVGHAGGPSDTQYF
V gene: TRBV28; clone size: -; J gene: TRBJ2-7; CDR3 protein: CASSLYRDSTYEQYF
V gene: TRBV11-2; clone size: -; J gene: TRBJ1-1; CDR3 protein: CASSSGVVVDEPWTEAFF
V gene: TRBV7-9; clone size: -; J gene: TRBJ2-7; CDR3 protein: CASSLTQGLDEQYF
V gene: TRBV9; clone size: -; J gene: TRBJ2-7; CDR3 protein: CASSVVGTGNNEQYF
V gene: TRBV27; clone size: -; J gene: TRBJ1-6; CDR3 protein: CASRPGDRSNSPLHF
V gene: TRBV29-1; clone size: -; J gene: TRBJ1-2; CDR3 protein: CSVNYGYTF
V gene: TRBV27; clone size: once; J gene: TRBJ2-5; CDR3 protein: CASSSRTTNGPETQYF